The rows below give T cell receptor beta chains drawn from one sample of a study of shared clonotypes between healthy human individuals. Produced via immunoSEQ multiplex PCR; TCRdb's table is partial and in-frame only. This table has approximately 1,500,000 clones, approximately 97% appearing once. Sequencing was carried out using naive CD4+ T cells sorted from blood. The receptor set was obtained from a man aged 25 to 45 in good health. The CDR3 runs from the conserved cysteine through the conserved F or W. Fields, in order: CDR3 DNA, CDR3 protein, CDR3 length, clone size, V gene, J gene, D gene. A D gene is named only where the DNA matches it firmly. Expanded clones are given a class, and other clones once, few, many or no size at all.

TGCAGCGTTGCCCCTCAGGAGACCCAGTACTTC	CSVAPQETQYF	11	.	TRBV29-1	TRBJ2-5	.
TGCGCCAGCAGCCTAACGACAGGGAACACCGGGGAGCTGTTTTTT	CASSLTTGNTGELFF	15	.	TRBV5-1	TRBJ2-2	.
TGTGCCAGCAGACTAGCGGGAGCCCGGGGTGAGCAGTTCTTC	CASRLAGARGEQFF	14	.	TRBV28	TRBJ2-1	TRBD2
TGCGCCAGCAGCCAAGGGGAGCTTTACGAGCAGTACTTC	CASSQGELYEQYF	13	once	TRBV7-9	TRBJ2-7	.
TGTGCCAGCAGCTTAAAGCGGGAGAGGAGCTCCTACAATGAGCAGTTCTTC	CASSLKRERSSYNEQFF	17	.	TRBV7-8	TRBJ2-1	TRBD2
TGTGCCAGCAGCTCTCTAGCGACGATGGCAGATACGCAGTATTTT	CASSSLATMADTQYF	15	.	TRBV5-4	TRBJ2-3	.
TGTGCCAGCAGTCCGTGGACTAGCGGACCCCCCGAGCAGTACTTC	CASSPWTSGPPEQYF	15	.	TRBV28	TRBJ2-7	TRBD2
TGTGCCAGCAGCGCGCGTACCGGGAGACGCTCTGAAAAACTGTTTTTT	CASSARTGRRSEKLFF	16	.	TRBV5-4	TRBJ1-4	.
TGCGCCAGCAGCTTGGCCGGGAAGACTAATGAAAAACTGTTTTTT	CASSLAGKTNEKLFF	15	.	TRBV5-1	TRBJ1-4	.
TGTGCCAGCAGCACCCGGACAGGGTCCTACGAGCAGTACTTC	CASSTRTGSYEQYF	14	.	TRBV6-5	TRBJ2-7	TRBD1
TGTGCCAGCACCGAAAGGGGTTATGGAAACACCATATATTTT	CASTERGYGNTIYF	14	.	TRBV6-1	TRBJ1-3	.
TGCGCCAGCAGCTTTATTAGCTCTACTGAGCAGTTCTTC	CASSFISSTEQFF	13	once	TRBV5-1	TRBJ2-1	.
TGTGCCTGTCCCCTCCGCGGCTCTGGGGCCAACGTCCTGACTTTC	CACPLRGSGANVLTF	15	.	TRBV30	TRBJ2-6	.
TGTGCCAGCAGCTTAGGATACTCAGCGGGAGGGCCCCCCCGGGACGAGCAGTACTTC	CASSLGYSAGGPPRDEQYF	19	.	TRBV11-1	TRBJ2-7	TRBD2
TGTGCCAGCAGCAAATGGGGAGGCTCAACCGGGACTAGCAGAACTGGGGCCAACGTCCTGACTTTC	CASSKWGGSTGTSRTGANVLTF	22	.	TRBV21-1	TRBJ2-6	.
TGTGCCAGCAGTGAAGTGGAATTTAACACCGGGGAGCTGTTTTTT	CASSEVEFNTGELFF	15	.	TRBV6-1	TRBJ2-2	.
TGTGCCAGTAGGGACCCCGGGGACACCGGGGAGCTGTTTTTT	CASRDPGDTGELFF	14	.	TRBV19	TRBJ2-2	.
TGTGCCAGCAGCCTAGCGGGAGAAGGGGGTGAGCAGTTCTTC	CASSLAGEGGEQFF	14	.	TRBV9	TRBJ2-1	TRBD2